A single sample is the source of the 14 T cell receptor beta chains below, sequenced in a study of T-cell reconstitution after alpha-beta-depleted transplantation in children. A TCRbeta library incorporating unique molecular identifiers was prepared. MiXCR, run by TCRdb on the PCR reads, gives a single entry per CDR3 protein. The sample lists 440,000 or so distinct CDR3 sequences, approximately 10% seen once, with about 5% in the top ten. This material consisted of PBMCs from the stem cell graft donor, taken from the stem cell graft. These receptors were obtained from a human donor who donated a stem cell graft to a child with acute myeloid leukemia.

Many counts were recorded for this clonotype. The V and J genes are TRBV12-3 or TRBV12-4 and TRBJ2-5; D could derive from TRBD1 or TRBD2 (5 bases each). CDR3 length: 13 amino acids. The V gene lost 2 bases and the J gene lost 5 bases, with 9 bases spanning the gap. Here the CDR3 DNA reads TGTGCCAGCAGTTTACGAGGGGCTGAGACCCAGTACTTC. This gives the protein CASSLRGAETQYF.

This clonotype was found a few times. CDR3 sequence reads: CSALTDAYEQYF. CDR3 in DNA: TGCAGTGCGCTGACCGACGCCTACGAGCAGTACTTC. V usage is TRBV20-1 and J usage is TRBJ2-7; D gene uncertain. V lost 6 bases, J lost 2 bases, and 11 bases lay in between. In germline, CDR1 is DFQATT, CDR2 SNEGSKA (reference sequence). The CDR3 length is 12 residues.

This chain uses TRBV5-6 with TRBJ2-5; 8 bases are shared with TRBD1. CDR3 length: 15 amino acids. Trimming at V came to 4 bases and at J to 2 bases, leaving 7 bases not matched to a gene. Germline V gene data show CDR1 as SGHDT and CDR2 as YYEEEE. CDR3 amino acids: CASSPYGQGQETQYF. The CDR3 region has the DNA TGTGCCAGCAGCCCGTACGGACAGGGTCAAGAGACCCAGTACTTC.

The genes are TRBV6-1 and TRBJ2-2, with a possible D match to TRBD2 (5 bases). From germline, CDR1 is MNHNS and CDR2 SASEGT. The germline V and J ends were trimmed by 6 bases and 6 bases, with 17 bases remaining between them. The length of the CDR3 is 15 residues. The CDR3 reads CASSPHRGLAGELFF. The CDR3 nucleotides read TGTGCCAGCAGCCCCCATCGGGGTCTCGCCGGGGAGCTGTTTTTT.

This clonotype was seen more than once but under ten times. The chain uses TRBV5-1 and TRBJ1-1, with 7 bases lining up with TRBD1. V shed 3 bases, J shed 3 bases, and the junction held 2 bases outside the gene matches. Germline V CDR1 and CDR2: SGHRS, YFSETQ. CDR3 length: 13 residues. CDR3 protein: CASSYDRDTEAFF. The CDR3 region has the DNA TGCGCCAGCAGCTACGACAGGGACACTGAAGCTTTCTTT.

This clonotype showed up just a few times. This rearrangement joins TRBV7-2 to TRBJ2-1, with D perhaps TRBD1 or TRBD2 (5 bases each). Germline V gene lookup returns CDR1 SGHTA and CDR2 FQGNSA. V was cut by 1 base and J by 13 bases, with 14 bases left in between. The CDR3 runs to 13 residues. CDR3 in DNA: TGTGCCAGCAGCTTAGATCAGGGACGCACCCAGTTCTTC. Translating gives CASSLDQGRTQFF.

This clonotype was picked up many times. CDR3 residues: CASGGQSYSNQPQHF. CDR3 DNA sequence: TGCGCCAGCGGCGGACAGAGTTATAGCAATCAGCCCCAGCATTTT. The V and J genes are TRBV5-1 and TRBJ1-5; possible D gene TRBD1, 6 bases. CDR1 SGHRS and CDR2 YFSETQ come from the germline V gene. The CDR3 totals 15 residues. Trimming removed 7 bases at V and 0 bases at J, with 14 bases between.

This clonotype was detected a few times. V and J are TRBV5-4 and TRBJ1-3; D gene unclear. V was clipped by 1 base and J by 1 base, with 9 bases between them. Germline V CDR1 and CDR2: SGHNT, YYREEE (reference sequence). The CDR3 runs 15 residues. CDR3 loop: CASSLNPLSGNTIYF. DNA for the CDR3: TGTGCCAGCAGCTTGAATCCCCTTTCTGGAAACACCATATATTTT.

This clonotype was seen a few times. The gene calls are TRBV20-1 and TRBJ2-4, with 7 bases matching TRBD1. With V trimmed by 2 bases and J by 2 bases, 3 bases remained unmatched. Germline assignment: CDR1 DFQATT and CDR2 SNEGSKA (reference sequence). CDR3 length: 14 amino acids. The CDR3 loop reads CSARNRGPKNIQYF. For the CDR3, the DNA is TGCAGTGCTAGAAACAGGGGTCCCAAAAACATTCAGTACTTC.

This clonotype occurred a few times. The chain has TRBV20-1 and TRBJ2-3; TRBD2 agrees at 10 bases. Trimming took 5 bases from V and 5 from J; bases not matched to a gene: 7. Germline V gives CDR1 DFQATT, CDR2 SNEGSKA (reference sequence). This CDR3 is 14 amino acids long. The CDR3 coding sequence is TGCAGTGCTGGGACTAGCGAGGGTCGAGATACGCAGTATTTT. Its translation: CSAGTSEGRDTQYF.

The V gene is TRBV25-1, the J gene TRBJ2-1; 10 nucleotides match TRBD2. The CDR3 sequence is 15 residues long. Germline assignment: CDR1 MGHDK and CDR2 SYGVNS. The V and J ends lost 8 bases and 2 bases, in that order; junction bases with no gene match: 6. In DNA form, the CDR3 reads TGTGCCAGCGGGAGAAGCGGGGGGGCCTACAATGAGCAGTTCTTC. Protein product: CASGRSGGAYNEQFF.

This clonotype has at least ten counts. The chain employs TRBV5-1 and TRBJ1-5, with a weak D call TRBD1 (6 bases). The ends were cut back, 0 bases at V and 5 bases at J, with 12 bases in the middle. CDR1 SGHRS and CDR2 YFSETQ come from the germline V gene. The CDR3 runs to 15 residues. For the CDR3, the DNA is TGCGCCAGCAGCTTGGGTTTGGGGGCGCATCAGCCCCAGCATTTT. Translated: CASSLGLGAHQPQHF.

The table lists this clonotype with many counts. V is TRBV12-3 or TRBV12-4 and J is TRBJ2-5, with a possible D match to TRBD2 (6 bases). V was cut by 1 base and J by 6 bases, with 12 bases left in between. This CDR3 is 14 amino acids long. This chain's CDR3 is CASSLGGGEKTQYF. CDR3 nucleotides: TGTGCCAGCAGTTTAGGGGGAGGAGAAAAGACCCAGTACTTC.

The table lists this clonotype with many counts. This chain links TRBV5-1 with TRBJ1-2, with D hard to call. Looked up from germline, CDR1 is SGHRS and CDR2 is YFSETQ. V lost 2 bases and J lost 0, with 5 bases in between. CDR3 size: 13 residues. In nucleotides, the CDR3 is TGCGCCAGCAGCTTCCAGACTAACTATGGCTACACCTTC. Translating it yields CASSFQTNYGYTF.